This is a list of T cell receptor beta chains from one sample in a study of T cells after yellow fever vaccination. TCRdb used MiXCR to reprocess the 5' RACE reads, holding one entry per CDR3 protein. The data contain 340,000 or so distinct CDR3 sequences, roughly an eighth of them singletons. Source: CD4+ T cells sorted from PBMCs, taken 15 days after the yellow fever booster vaccination. The receptors stem from a man younger than 35 who received the YFV17D yellow fever vaccine. CDR3s include the opening cysteine and the closing phenylalanine or tryptophan. The D gene is left open where the match is weak. A clone size is listed for some rows: how often the clone was seen (once, few, many), or a class if it is expanded.

j_call d_call clone_size v_call cdr3_aa cdr3_nt
TRBJ2-5 - many TRBV5-1 CASSMAGEETQYF TGCGCCAGCAGTATGGCAGGGGAAGAGACCCAGTACTTC
TRBJ2-1 - - TRBV5-1 CASFPRGQSSYNEQFF TGCGCCAGCTTCCCCCGGGGCCAAAGCTCCTACAATGAGCAGTTCTTC
TRBJ1-5 - - TRBV25-1 CASSGGGYNNQPQHF TGTGCCAGCAGTGGAGGGGGGTATAACAATCAGCCCCAGCATTTT
TRBJ1-3 - many TRBV7-9 CASSLTNSGNTIYF TGTGCCAGCAGCTTAACCAACTCTGGAAACACCATATATTTT
TRBJ1-5 TRBD1 many TRBV5-1 CASSLQGGGNQPQHF TGCGCCAGCAGCTTACAGGGGGGGGGTAATCAGCCCCAGCATTTT
TRBJ2-6 TRBD1 few TRBV5-5 CASSLAGQDLSGANVLTF TGTGCCAGCAGCTTGGCGGGACAGGATCTCTCTGGGGCCAACGTCCTGACTTTC
TRBJ1-6 TRBD1 few TRBV30 CAWNKDRGPYNSPLHF TGTGCCTGGAACAAGGACAGGGGGCCTTATAATTCACCCCTCCACTTT
TRBJ1-5 TRBD1 few TRBV7-3 CASSLLGTALNQPQHF TGTGCCAGCAGCTTACTCGGGACAGCCCTTAATCAGCCCCAGCATTTT
TRBJ1-1 - few TRBV9 CASSVAVGGTEAFF TGTGCCAGCAGCGTAGCTGTGGGCGGCACTGAAGCTTTCTTT
TRBJ1-1 TRBD1 few TRBV9 CASSPQTGFTEAFF TGTGCCAGCAGCCCCCAGACAGGGTTTACTGAAGCTTTCTTT
TRBJ1-1 - - TRBV12-3/TRBV12-4 CASSHRPTEAFF TGTGCCAGCAGTCACAGGCCCACTGAAGCTTTCTTT
TRBJ1-5 TRBD1 few TRBV7-9 CASSTYRGQDQPQHF TGTGCCAGCAGCACCTACAGGGGGCAGGATCAGCCCCAGCATTTT
TRBJ2-5 TRBD2 - TRBV7-6 CASSDRFGGQETQYF TGTGCCAGCAGCGATCGGTTCGGGGGGCAAGAGACCCAGTACTTC
TRBJ2-3 TRBD2 - TRBV11-2 CASSFRGGSDTQYF TGTGCCAGCAGCTTTCGCGGGGGGTCAGATACGCAGTATTTT
TRBJ1-3 - few TRBV5-4 CASSLAGASGNTIYF TGTGCCAGCAGCTTGGCCGGGGCGTCCGGAAACACCATATATTTT
TRBJ1-4 - - TRBV7-2 CASSNTRGLFF TGTGCCAGCAGCAACACTAGAGGACTGTTTTTT
TRBJ1-4 - many TRBV15 CATRGQRQPNEKLFF TGTGCCACCAGGGGCCAAAGGCAGCCTAATGAAAAACTGTTTTTT
TRBJ2-1 TRBD1 many TRBV6-5 CASRGRDREFF TGTGCCAGCAGGGGAAGGGACAGGGAGTTCTTC
TRBJ2-1 TRBD1 many TRBV7-2 CASSPDRGSYNEQFF TGTGCCAGCAGTCCCGACAGGGGATCCTACAATGAGCAGTTCTTC
TRBJ2-1 TRBD2 - TRBV3-1 CASSQDASGGNEQFF TGTGCCAGCAGCCAAGATGCCAGCGGGGGCAATGAGCAGTTCTTC
TRBJ2-3 TRBD2 - TRBV20-1 CSAASRLAGPDTQYF TGCAGTGCGGCCTCGAGGCTAGCGGGTCCCGATACGCAGTATTTT
TRBJ2-7 - - TRBV6-5 CASSKPGTYEQYF TGTGCCAGCAGTAAACCGGGTACCTACGAGCAGTACTTC
TRBJ2-5 TRBD2 few TRBV7-9 CASSLTPGLGETQYF TGTGCCAGCAGCTTAACCCCGGGACTAGGGGAGACCCAGTACTTC
TRBJ1-4 - few TRBV4-3 CASSQASGTNGKLFF TGCGCCAGCAGCCAGGCCTCCGGGACAAACGGAAAACTGTTTTTT
TRBJ2-5 TRBD1 few TRBV14 CASSDLDRGRETQYF TGTGCCAGCAGCGACCTGGACAGGGGGCGAGAGACCCAGTACTTC
TRBJ2-3 - - TRBV20-1 CSAKRRIGGAWEDTQYF TGCAGTGCCAAGCGGAGGATTGGGGGGGCATGGGAAGATACGCAGTATTTT
TRBJ1-6 - - TRBV6-1 CASSRSRGRDNSPLHF TGTGCCAGCAGCCGAAGCCGGGGCAGGGATAATTCACCCCTCCACTTT
TRBJ2-5 - many TRBV5-5 CASSLGREETQYF TGTGCCAGCAGCTTGGGTAGGGAGGAGACCCAGTACTTC
TRBJ2-3 TRBD2 - TRBV7-8 CASSPGLARSSTDTQYF TGTGCCAGCAGCCCGGGACTAGCGCGATCTAGCACAGATACGCAGTATTTT
TRBJ1-4 TRBD1 - TRBV4-2 CASSPRTGEEKLFF TGTGCCAGCAGCCCGCGGACAGGGGAGGAAAAACTGTTTTTT
TRBJ1-5 - few TRBV29-1 CSVGGGGISAQHF TGCAGCGTCGGGGGCGGGGGCATATCGGCCCAGCATTTT
TRBJ2-3 - many TRBV5-1 CASSLAGGVDTQYF TGCGCCAGCAGCTTGGCAGGAGGGGTGGATACGCAGTATTTT
TRBJ2-1 TRBD2 few TRBV10-2 CASRGTSTYNEQFF TGCGCCAGCAGGGGGACTAGTACCTACAATGAGCAGTTCTTC
TRBJ2-3 TRBD1 many TRBV11-2 CASTTGTGVSDTQYF TGTGCCAGCACCACCGGGACAGGGGTTTCAGATACGCAGTATTTT
TRBJ2-2 TRBD1 few TRBV4-1 CASSQETGSNTGELFF TGCGCCAGCAGCCAAGAGACAGGGAGTAACACCGGGGAGCTGTTTTTT
TRBJ1-2 - few TRBV4-3 CASSPHSKANYGYTF TGCGCCAGCAGCCCGCACTCCAAAGCTAACTATGGCTACACCTTC
TRBJ1-2 TRBD1 - TRBV4-1 CASSQLTQGGYGYTF TGCGCCAGCAGCCAATTGACGCAGGGGGGCTATGGCTACACCTTC
TRBJ1-2 - few TRBV7-9 CASSSAWGGYGYTF TGTGCCAGCAGCTCGGCGTGGGGAGGGTATGGCTACACCTTC
TRBJ2-1 TRBD1 - TRBV7-2 CASSYDRAPNEQFF TGTGCCAGCAGCTACGACAGGGCGCCCAATGAGCAGTTCTTC
TRBJ2-1 TRBD2 few TRBV7-8 CASTTSGSGNEQFF TGTGCCAGCACTACTAGCGGGTCTGGTAATGAGCAGTTCTTC
TRBJ2-1 - few TRBV5-1 CSKVAGGDEQFF TGCTCCAAGGTTGCTGGTGGTGATGAGCAGTTCTTC
TRBJ2-1 TRBD2 many TRBV10-3 CAISGAGWRSGVHNEQFF TGTGCCATCAGTGGGGCAGGGTGGAGGAGCGGGGTCCACAATGAGCAGTTCTTC
TRBJ1-1 - - TRBV2 CASSEDTEAFF TGTGCCAGCAGCGAAGACACTGAAGCTTTCTTT
TRBJ2-5 TRBD2 - TRBV20-1 CSATQLAGGETQYF TGCAGTGCTACCCAATTAGCGGGGGGAGAGACCCAGTACTTC
TRBJ1-2 TRBD1 - TRBV5-1 CASSQGGYDGYTF TGCGCCAGCAGCCAGGGGGGGTATGATGGCTACACCTTC
TRBJ2-5 - - TRBV19 CASSNPTVQETQYF TGTGCCAGTAGTAACCCGACAGTCCAAGAGACCCAGTACTTC